This T cell receptor (beta chain) was captured by sequencing in a study of tumor-infiltrating lymphocytes in glioblastoma multiforme (dated by TCRdb to 2016 to 2017). For the wider study: The study tested whether intratumoral genomic heterogeneity fosters TIL diversity by jointly investigating somatic mutations, TIL diversity and immune response activity. The research as a whole found: RNA-based TCR sequencing may distort clone frequencies because T cells carry unequal numbers of TCR transcripts. The authors noted that sorting T cells into functional subsets, which was not done in this study, would be a future improvement. Generalizability was limited because only one glioblastoma patient was included in the TCR and somatic mutation analysis.

V loses 3 bases, J loses 0 bases, and the germline ends lie 10 bases apart. In the germline V gene, CDR1 corresponds to WSHSY and CDR2 to SAAADI. The CDR3 sequence holds 15 residues, the cysteine and phenylalanine included. The entry retains the CDR3 DNA only, 45 bases that are in frame from base 1. Compared with the rest of its sample, this clonotype is medium-sized (0.01 to 0.1%). The clone's antigen remains unknown. Base qualities are not at hand, and no much larger clone is one base apart. The AllPrep DNA/RNA mini kit was used to purify genomic DNA and total RNA at the same time from each of the approximately ten tumor samples. All RNA had OD 260/280 ratios above 1.9 and RNA integrity numbers above 6.5. Using a modified ARM-PCR protocol with multiple V-beta primers and a C-beta primer, the team built TCRB libraries from RNA through three nested multiplex PCR rounds. Starting from 0.5 to 0.55 ug of total RNA, TCRB-specific cDNA was synthesized using ProtoScript II Reverse Transcriptase and a C-beta primer. No unique molecular identifiers were described for the TCRB libraries. In the third PCR, barcodes and adapters were added over roughly 25 cycles with Deep VentR (exo-) polymerase, and the 250-500 bp bands were then gel purified. An Illumina HiSeq 2500 generating 250 bp paired-end reads was used to sequence the TCRB libraries. The published analysis was carried out like this. Reads were cleaned with Trimmomatic, merged with FLASH, assigned V, D and J segments with MiGEC, and analyzed with VDJtools. VDJtools was used to calculate the Shannon-Wiener diversity index, which quantified repertoire diversity. TCRdb passed the public sequencing reads through fastp at Q25 and MiXCR, retaining productive beta sequences. Duplicate CDR3 protein sequences are folded into a single record with the most common DNA and genes. These V and J calls rely on TCRdb rather than the paper's analysis. The sample includes about 10,000 distinct CDR3 sequences, with 66% observed a single time. The ten largest clones represent about 30% of the sample.

Sequencing was carried out using brain tumor tissue. The sequence came from a male donor with glioblastoma. The chain was built from TRBV10-2 and TRBJ2-3; a weak D assignment points to TRBD2 (5 bases agree). The nucleotide sequence reads as follows: TGCGCCAGCAGTGACCTAGGCGGGAGCACAGATACGCAGTATTTT. Its protein is CASSDLGGSTDTQYF.